This is a list of T cell receptor beta chains from one sample in a study of cytomegalovirus exposure and HLA in healthy donors. Here immunoSEQ multiplex PCR was the method, and the copy in TCRdb shows in-frame clones only, minus some. This sample has about 140,000 clones, with almost 85% found just once. Sequences were obtained from PBMCs. All receptors derive from a woman aged 40 to 50 in good health and CMV-seronegative. Both conserved end residues are part of each CDR3. The D gene is left open where the match is weak. Where a row states a size, it is once, few, many or the class of an expanded clone; other rows omit it.

>TRBV6-1|.|TRBJ2-7|few
CASSEWGQTYEQYF
TGTGCCAGCAGTGAATGGGGACAAACCTACGAGCAGTACTTC
>TRBV20-1|.|TRBJ2-1|once
CSAMTENEQFF
TGCAGTGCCATGACAGAGAATGAGCAGTTCTTC
>TRBV5-6|.|TRBJ2-7|.
CASSLPYTYEQYF
TGTGCCAGCAGCTTGCCGTACACCTACGAGCAGTACTTC
>TRBV9|.|TRBJ2-1|.
CASSVAWGAYNEQFF
TGTGCCAGCAGCGTAGCTTGGGGGGCCTACAATGAGCAGTTCTTC
>TRBV28|.|TRBJ1-5|.
CASIKRGTQPQHF
TGTGCCAGCATCAAAAGGGGGACTCAGCCCCAGCATTTT
>TRBV5-6|TRBD1|TRBJ2-7|.
CASSANGQGNYEQYF
TGTGCCAGCAGCGCGAACGGACAGGGAAACTACGAGCAGTACTTC
>TRBV19|TRBD2|TRBJ2-7|.
CASSTIRTSGRAYEQYF
TGTGCCAGTAGTACAATAAGGACTAGCGGGAGGGCCTACGAGCAGTACTTC
>TRBV19|.|TRBJ1-1|.
CASSIGGAEAFF
TGTGCCAGTAGTATAGGGGGAGCTGAAGCTTTCTTT
>TRBV4-3|.|TRBJ2-7|.
CASSQDQGTGYEQYF
TGCGCCAGCAGCCAAGACCAGGGAACTGGGTACGAGCAGTACTTC
>TRBV20-1|TRBD1|TRBJ1-2|.
CSPDRANGYTF
TGCAGTCCCGACAGGGCGAATGGCTACACCTTC
>TRBV18|.|TRBJ2-3|.
CASSPRQTSTDTQYF
TGTGCCAGCTCACCACGGCAGACTAGCACAGATACGCAGTATTTT
>TRBV9|TRBD2|TRBJ2-5|once
CASSPRLAEETQYF
TGTGCCAGCAGCCCCCGACTAGCGGAAGAGACCCAGTACTTC
>TRBV5-1|TRBD2|TRBJ2-5|.
CASSLGGSGEETQYF
TGCGCCAGCAGCTTGGGCGGGAGCGGGGAAGAGACCCAGTACTTC
>TRBV28|TRBD1|TRBJ1-2|.
CASRGQGAGGGYTF
TGTGCCAGCAGAGGACAGGGGGCGGGGGGTGGCTACACCTTC
>TRBV9|TRBD1|TRBJ2-1|.
CASSVVVRGQLNEQFF
TGTGCCAGCAGCGTAGTAGTCAGGGGGCAGTTAAATGAGCAGTTCTTC
>TRBV4-2|TRBD1|TRBJ1-3|.
CASSHDREDTNTIYF
TGTGCCAGCAGCCACGACAGGGAGGATACAAACACCATATATTTT
>TRBV7-3|TRBD1|TRBJ2-2|.
CASSFITGGTGELFF
TGTGCCAGCAGCTTCATTACAGGGGGCACCGGGGAGCTGTTTTTT
>TRBV7-8|.|TRBJ1-3|.
CASSLVSGGGYSGNTIYF
TGTGCCAGCAGCTTAGTGTCTGGTGGCGGATACTCTGGAAACACCATATATTTT
>TRBV7-8|TRBD1|TRBJ1-1|.
CASSLVQGHTEAFF
TGTGCCAGCAGCTTAGTACAGGGGCACACTGAAGCTTTCTTT
>TRBV9|.|TRBJ2-2|.
CASSVASLGELFF
TGTGCCAGCAGCGTAGCCTCCCTCGGGGAGCTGTTTTTT